Sequencing of this TCR beta chain was carried out in a study of T cell responses to AZD1222 COVID-19 vaccine. For the study at large: The study pooled second doses at about 4 or about 12 weeks.

General study points: Samples come after the peak T cell response, not at day 14. After two AZD1222 doses, spike-specific TCR breadth and depth rose versus day 0. Among those given AZD1222, only six were seropositive at baseline.

Sequencing was performed with immunoSEQ multiplex PCR; in TCRdb, only in-frame clones are kept and a portion is missing. The table has roughly 55,000 clones, around 89% seen once. The CDR3 is made up of 14 amino acids. V lost 0 bases and J lost 8, with 11 bases in between. Per the germline V gene, CDR1 is LNHDA and CDR2 is SQIVND (reference sequence). Notes on this clone: The antigen is undetermined.

This TCR was recovered from an adult in good health. The sample here was peripheral blood, taken on day 0 of AZD1222 vaccination. V gene TRBV19 combines with J gene TRBJ2-1, with D possibly matching TRBD2 (7 bases). Here the CDR3 DNA reads TGTGCCAGTAGTATAGACGGGGGGCGGGATGAGCAGTTCTTC. Protein: CASSIDGGRDEQFF.